The source of this T cell receptor (beta chain) is a study of T cell repertoires in cytomegalovirus infection. Study-wide context: Public TCR beta signatures marked donors with CMV infection and the matching HLA.

Study-level points and caveats: Frequencies of public TCR beta families were cumulated, and this identified carriers of CMV plus the relevant HLA. The response measured ex vivo was dominated by TCR beta clonotypes (HLA-C-restricted and CMV-specific).

TCRdb re-analysed the reads in MiXCR, keeping a single row per CDR3 protein. The profile covers more than 45,000 distinct CDR3 sequences, with 25% to 40% appearing a single time and 65% to 80% taken by the ten largest. This clonotype has ten or more counts. Its antigen is undetermined. The CDR3 extends over 14 amino acids. Germline assignment: CDR1 SGHTA and CDR2 FQGNSA. Trimming shortened V by 2 bases and J by 2 bases, and 4 bases separated the two germline ends. The specimen was PBMCs, sequenced either directly or after in vitro stimulation (not recorded which). The chain carries TRBV7-2 and TRBJ2-6; D call uncertain. This clonotype originated in a human donor in good health (CMV status not recorded). Some clones in this sample may be carry-over from other donors' samples. CDR3 sequence (DNA): TGTGCCAGCAGCTTACTAGCTGGGGCCAACGTCCTGACTTTC. This encodes CASSLLAGANVLTF.